This T cell receptor beta chain was sequenced for a study of T cells in Graves' hyperthyroidism and ophthalmopathy. Using RNA transcripts as the source, TCR beta CDR3 regions were amplified. HTBI primers were used for first-round RT-PCR of the TCR CDR3. TCRdb ran MiXCR on the multiplex PCR reads and lists one entry per CDR3 protein. Here the sample spans about 290,000 distinct CDR3 sequences, about 17% being singletons. The CDR3 has 15 residues. Trimming removed 6 bases from V and 5 bases from J; junction bases left unmatched: 9. The germline V gene encodes CDR1 SNHLY and CDR2 FYNNEI. Fresh 10 ml peripheral blood yielded PBMCs. Many counts were recorded for this clonotype.

The specimen sequenced was blood. The chain combines TRBV2 with TRBJ2-7, with TRBD1 matching 11 bases. The clonotype comes from a woman aged 55-69 years with Graves' ophthalmopathy. CDR3 in amino acids: CASRSGQGEVDEQYF. CDR3 bases: TGTGCCAGCAGATCGGGACAGGGGGAAGTCGACGAGCAGTACTTC.